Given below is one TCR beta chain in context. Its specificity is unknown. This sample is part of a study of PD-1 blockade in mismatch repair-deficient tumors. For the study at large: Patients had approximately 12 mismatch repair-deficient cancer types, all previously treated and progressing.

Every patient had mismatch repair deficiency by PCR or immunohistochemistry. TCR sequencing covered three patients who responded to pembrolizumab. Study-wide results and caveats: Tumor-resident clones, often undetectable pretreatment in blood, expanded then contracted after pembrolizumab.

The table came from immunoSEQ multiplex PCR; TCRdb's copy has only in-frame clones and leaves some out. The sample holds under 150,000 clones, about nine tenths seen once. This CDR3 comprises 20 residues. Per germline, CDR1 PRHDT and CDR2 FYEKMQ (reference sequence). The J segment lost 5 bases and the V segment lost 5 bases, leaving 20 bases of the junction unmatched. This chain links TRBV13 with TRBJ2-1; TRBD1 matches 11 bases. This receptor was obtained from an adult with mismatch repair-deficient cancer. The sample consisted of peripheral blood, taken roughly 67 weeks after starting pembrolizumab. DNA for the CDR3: TGTGCCAGCAGCCCCCTCGGGGACAGGGGGACCGGATTAAGTCACAATGAGCAGTTCTTC. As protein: CASSPLGDRGTGLSHNEQFF.